The 13 T cell receptor beta chains listed next were all sequenced from one sample in a study of long-term antiretroviral therapy in people with HIV. The libraries were made with immunoSEQ v3.0 at survey level. Assay: immunoSEQ multiplex PCR; the TCRdb copy retains only in-frame clones and omits some. The sample holds approximately 24,000 clones; roughly 86% are singletons and the top ten take about 9%. The sequenced sample was unsorted PBMCs, obtained 1.8 years before starting antiretroviral therapy. The origin of the receptors is a man aged 45-65 years with HIV.

The V call is TRBV30, the J call TRBJ2-7; 7 bases line up with TRBD1. Germline V gene lookup returns CDR1 GTSNPN and CDR2 SVGIG (reference sequence). This CDR3 region has 12 residues. V lost 0 bases and J lost 11; bases outside the gene matches: 7. Written as DNA, the CDR3 is TGTGCCTGGAGTGTAGTGACAGGGTTGAAGTACTTC. Residues: CAWSVVTGLKYF.

The chain uses TRBV5-1 and TRBJ2-5, with D hard to call. The CDR3 runs 14 residues. Germline CDR1 is SGHRS and CDR2 is YFSETQ. The ends were cut back, 0 bases at V and 2 bases at J, with 8 bases in the middle. In DNA form, the CDR3 reads TGCGCCAGCAGCTTGGCCGGTCTGCAAGAGACCCAGTACTTC. It encodes CASSLAGLQETQYF. Together with reference TRBV5-1 and TRBJ2-5, the CDR3 gives the full variable domain: KAGVTQTPRYLIKTRGQQVTLSCSPISGHRSVSWYQQTPGQGLQFLFEYFSETQRNKGNFPGRFSGRQFSNSRSEMNVSTLELGDSALYLCASSLAGLQETQYFGPGTRLLVL.

This clone was counted a few times. This chain joins TRBV7-9 and TRBJ1-5; 7 nucleotides align to TRBD1. This CDR3 is 15 amino acids long. Per the germline V gene, CDR1 is SEHNR and CDR2 is FQNEAQ (reference sequence). With 1 base clipped from V and 2 bases from J, the junction kept 2 bases outside the gene matches. CDR3 sequence reads: CASSLGTGGNQPQHF. CDR3 in DNA: TGTGCCAGCAGCTTAGGCACAGGGGGCAATCAGCCCCAGCATTTT.

The chain carries TRBV5-1 and TRBJ1-5; 9 positions agree with TRBD1. CDR3 length equals 14 residues. The germline V gene encodes CDR1 SGHRS and CDR2 YFSETQ. V gave up 0 bases and J gave up 5 bases; unmatched junction bases: 0. The CDR3 here is CASSLDRGHQPQHF. The CDR3 DNA sequence: TGCGCCAGCAGCTTGGACAGGGGGCATCAGCCCCAGCATTTT.

The chain couples TRBV4-2 to TRBJ1-2, with 8 bases identical to TRBD1. The V gene's germline CDR1 is LGHNA and CDR2 YNFKEQ. This CDR3 has 15 amino acids. The trim removed 4 bases at V and 0 bases at J, leaving 4 bases unmatched. Here the CDR3 reads CASSRDRSPNYGYTF. In DNA, the CDR3 is TGTGCCAGCAGCCGGGACAGGAGCCCTAACTATGGCTACACCTTC.

The chain is built from TRBV7-2 and TRBJ2-1; 9 bases align to TRBD2. The CDR3 totals 14 residues. Germline values: CDR1 SGHTA, CDR2 FQGNSA. V lost 4 bases and J lost 2; bases outside the gene matches: 0. DNA of the CDR3: TGTGCCAGCAGCTGGACTAGCGCCTACAATGAGCAGTTCTTC. Protein sequence: CASSWTSAYNEQFF.

The CDR3 DNA follows: TGTGCCTGGAGTCCCGGGACAGATGAAAAACTGTTTTTT. Translated, it gives CAWSPGTDEKLFF. The rearrangement uses TRBV30 and TRBJ1-4, with TRBD1 matching 7 bases. This CDR3 has 13 amino acids. Germline V CDR1 and CDR2: GTSNPN, SVGIG (reference sequence). V shed 2 bases and J 6 bases; nucleotides not matched to a gene: 3.

The rearrangement links TRBV5-1 to TRBJ2-2; D might be TRBD1 or TRBD2, each matching 5 bases. Per the germline V gene, CDR1 is SGHRS and CDR2 is YFSETQ. Trimming shortened V by 4 bases and J by 8 bases, and 18 bases separated the two germline ends. This CDR3 is built from 15 residues. The CDR3, as DNA: TGCGCCAGCAGCCCCGGGACGGCCCTTTTAGGGGAGCTGTTTTTT. It yields the protein CASSPGTALLGELFF. The full variable domain, rest sourced from reference TRBV5-1 and TRBJ2-2, is KAGVTQTPRYLIKTRGQQVTLSCSPISGHRSVSWYQQTPGQGLQFLFEYFSETQRNKGNFPGRFSGRQFSNSRSEMNVSTLELGDSALYLCASSPGTALLGELFFGEGSRLTVL.

The chain combines TRBV11-3 with TRBJ2-1, with TRBD2 matching over 7 bases. Germline V gene data show CDR1 as SGHNT and CDR2 as YENEEA. The CDR3 consists of 18 residues. The junction had 13 bases not matched to a gene; V was cut back by 0 bases and J by 5 bases. DNA of the CDR3: TGTGCCAGCAGCTTAGAGAGCGGCGGGGGTCGGACCCACAATGAGCAGTTCTTC. It specifies CASSLESGGGRTHNEQFF. The whole variable domain, remainder taken from reference TRBV11-3 and TRBJ2-1, is EAGVVQSPRYKIIEKKQPVAFWCNPISGHNTLYWYLQNLGQGPELLIRYENEEAVDDSQLPKDRFSAERLKGVDSTLKIQPAELGDSAVYLCASSLESGGGRTHNEQFFGPGTRLTVL.

J is TRBJ1-2 and V is TRBV19; D is undetermined. Trimming removed 4 bases at V and 2 bases at J, with 20 bases between. The CDR3 covers 17 residues. Germline-derived CDR1 and CDR2 are LNHDA and SQIVND (reference sequence). CDR3: CASSRGWFSSPNYGYTF. In DNA form, the CDR3 reads TGTGCCAGTAGTAGGGGTTGGTTCTCTTCCCCAAACTATGGCTACACCTTC.

The rearrangement joins TRBV7-9 to TRBJ2-4; D tentatively fits TRBD1 or TRBD2 (6 bases each). The V gene's germline CDR1 is SEHNR and CDR2 FQNEAQ (reference sequence). The CDR3 totals 13 residues. V lost 5 bases and J lost 7, with 12 bases in between. This CDR3 reads CASSTGGANIQYF. For the CDR3, the DNA is TGTGCCAGCAGCACCGGGGGCGCGAACATTCAGTACTTC.

The chain uses TRBV11-2 and TRBJ1-2; the D is unclear. CDR3 size: 14 residues. V lost 10 bases to trimming and J lost 1 base, with 16 bases between them. Germline V gene sequence: CDR1 SGHAT, CDR2 FQNNGV. CDR3 protein: CATKISRNNYGYTF. The CDR3 region has the DNA TGTGCCACCAAGATCTCCAGGAATAACTATGGCTACACCTTC.

The chain combines TRBV6-6 with TRBJ2-7, with TRBD1 as a possible D gene (5 bases). V was clipped by 2 bases and J by 6 bases, with 14 bases between them. This CDR3 is built from 14 residues. Germline CDR1 is MNHNY and CDR2 is SVGAGI (reference sequence). This CDR3 reads CASSYNSQGPEQYF. DNA of the CDR3: TGTGCCAGCAGTTACAATTCTCAGGGCCCCGAGCAGTACTTC.